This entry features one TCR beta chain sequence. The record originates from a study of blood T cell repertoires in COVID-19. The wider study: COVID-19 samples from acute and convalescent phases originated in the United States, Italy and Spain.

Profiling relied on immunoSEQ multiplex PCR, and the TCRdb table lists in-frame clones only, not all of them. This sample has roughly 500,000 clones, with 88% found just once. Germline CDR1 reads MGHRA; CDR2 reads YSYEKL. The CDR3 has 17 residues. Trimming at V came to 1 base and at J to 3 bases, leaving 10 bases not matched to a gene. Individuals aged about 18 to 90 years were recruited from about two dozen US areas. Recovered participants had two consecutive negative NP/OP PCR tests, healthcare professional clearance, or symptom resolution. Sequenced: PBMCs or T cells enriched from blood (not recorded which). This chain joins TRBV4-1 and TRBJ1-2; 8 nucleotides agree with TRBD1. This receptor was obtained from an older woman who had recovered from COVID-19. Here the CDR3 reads CASSQVASGQADYGYTF. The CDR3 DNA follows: TGCGCCAGCAGCCAAGTGGCCTCGGGACAGGCGGACTATGGCTACACCTTC.